This T cell receptor (beta chain) came from a study of siplizumab effects on memory and regulatory T cells. With regard to this clone: The antigen remains undetermined.

In each sample, roughly 10^5 TCR templates were assayed. Sequenced by immunoSEQ multiplex PCR; TCRdb stores in-frame clones only, minus some. This table has some 97,000 clones, approximately 92% appearing once. The CDR3 covers 16 residues. J was trimmed by 1 base and V by 4 bases; bases with no gene match: 4. In germline, CDR1 is MDHEN, CDR2 SYDVKM. General study results and limits: Alloreactive sequences traceable to unstimulated CD4+ memory cells were significantly reduced by siplizumab. Naive T cells, seemingly more diverse than memory cells, seemed major alloresponse contributors.

The source of this sequence is a human donor in good health. The sample taken for sequencing was CD4+ T cells sorted from blood. V is TRBV28 and J is TRBJ1-5, with TRBD1 matching over 10 bases. In DNA, the CDR3 is TGTGCCAGCAGTTCTTGGGACAGGGGAAGCAATCAGCCCCAGCATTTT. This gives the protein CASSSWDRGSNQPQHF.